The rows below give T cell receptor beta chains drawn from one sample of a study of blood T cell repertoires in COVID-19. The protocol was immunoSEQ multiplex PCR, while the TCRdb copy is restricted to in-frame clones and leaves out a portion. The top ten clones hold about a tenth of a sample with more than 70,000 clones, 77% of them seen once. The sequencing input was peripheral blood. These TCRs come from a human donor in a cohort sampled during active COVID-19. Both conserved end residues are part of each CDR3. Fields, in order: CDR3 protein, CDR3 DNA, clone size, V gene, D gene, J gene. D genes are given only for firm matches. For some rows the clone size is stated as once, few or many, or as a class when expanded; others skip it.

CDR3: CASSLGGISNYGYTF
DNA: TGCGCCAGCAGCTTGGGAGGCATATCTAACTATGGCTACACCTTC
size: NA
V: TRBV5-1
D: NA
J: TRBJ1-2

CDR3: CASEGAGGHFTDTQYF
DNA: TGTGCCAGTGAGGGAGCGGGGGGCCATTTCACAGATACGCAGTATTTT
size: NA
V: TRBV9
D: TRBD2
J: TRBJ2-3

CDR3: CASSPGQIAGEQYF
DNA: TGCGCCAGCAGCCCGGGACAGATAGCTGGCGAGCAGTACTTC
size: NA
V: TRBV5-1
D: TRBD1
J: TRBJ2-7

CDR3: CASNPRGAGSYEQYF
DNA: TGTGCCAGCAACCCACGGGGGGCAGGTTCCTACGAGCAGTACTTC
size: few
V: TRBV6-2/TRBV6-3
D: NA
J: TRBJ2-7

CDR3: CSASIRMNTEAFF
DNA: TGCAGTGCTAGTATCAGGATGAACACTGAAGCTTTCTTT
size: NA
V: TRBV20-1
D: NA
J: TRBJ1-1

CDR3: CASGPGHSLNTEAFF
DNA: TGTGCTAGTGGTCCAGGACATTCGCTGAACACTGAAGCTTTCTTT
size: NA
V: TRBV12-5
D: NA
J: TRBJ1-1

CDR3: CASSQPDRNYGGYTF
DNA: TGCGCCAGCAGCCAACCTGACAGGAACTATGGCGGCTACACCTTC
size: NA
V: TRBV4-3
D: NA
J: TRBJ1-2

CDR3: CASTRTERFAGANVLTF
DNA: TGTGCCAGCACCCGGACAGAGAGGTTTGCTGGGGCCAACGTCCTGACTTTC
size: NA
V: TRBV2
D: NA
J: TRBJ2-6

CDR3: CASSGTGTMTDTQYF
DNA: TGTGCCAGCAGCGGAACCGGGACTATGACAGATACGCAGTATTTT
size: NA
V: TRBV5-6
D: TRBD2
J: TRBJ2-3

CDR3: CASSDDRGQIGELFF
DNA: TGCGCCAGCAGCGACGACAGGGGGCAGATCGGGGAGCTGTTTTTT
size: few
V: TRBV5-1
D: TRBD1
J: TRBJ2-2

CDR3: CASSERTGNEKLFF
DNA: TGTGCCAGCAGTGAACGTACAGGGAATGAAAAACTGTTTTTT
size: NA
V: TRBV2
D: NA
J: TRBJ1-4

CDR3: CASSPRDRPNTEAFF
DNA: TGTGCCAGCAGCCCCCGGGACAGGCCGAACACTGAAGCTTTCTTT
size: few
V: TRBV3-1/TRBV3-2
D: TRBD1
J: TRBJ1-1

CDR3: CASNPTSGANVLTF
DNA: TGTGCCAGCAACCCTACCTCTGGGGCCAACGTCCTGACTTTC
size: NA
V: TRBV2
D: NA
J: TRBJ2-6

CDR3: CASRGLAGGSYEQYF
DNA: TGTGCCAGCAGGGGACTAGCGGGGGGCTCCTACGAGCAGTACTTC
size: NA
V: TRBV9
D: TRBD2
J: TRBJ2-7

CDR3: CASYEPNPRGHFGGYTF
DNA: TGTGCCAGCTACGAGCCCAACCCCAGGGGGCACTTCGGTGGCTACACCTTC
size: NA
V: TRBV5-7
D: TRBD1
J: TRBJ1-2

CDR3: CASSEGGQSYEQYF
DNA: TGTGCCAGCAGCGAGGGGGGGCAGTCCTACGAGCAGTACTTC
size: NA
V: TRBV9
D: NA
J: TRBJ2-7

CDR3: CASSDGAYREPKGETQYF
DNA: TGTGCCAGCAGTGATGGGGCATACCGGGAGCCCAAAGGGGAGACCCAGTACTTC
size: NA
V: TRBV25-1
D: NA
J: TRBJ2-5

CDR3: CASSSTGTGGVYEQYF
DNA: TGTGCCAGCAGTTCTACCGGGACAGGGGGCGTTTACGAGCAGTACTTC
size: NA
V: TRBV27
D: TRBD1
J: TRBJ2-7

CDR3: CASSPKLAGLDGEQFF
DNA: TGTGCCAGCTCACCAAAACTAGCCGGCCTTGACGGTGAGCAGTTCTTC
size: NA
V: TRBV18
D: NA
J: TRBJ2-1

CDR3: CASSLRTGYTEAFF
DNA: TGTGCCAGCAGCTTGCGGACAGGGTACACTGAAGCTTTCTTT
size: NA
V: TRBV7-2
D: TRBD1
J: TRBJ1-1

CDR3: CASSQLGRLASQETQYF
DNA: TGTGCCAGCAGCCAACTTGGAAGACTAGCGTCCCAAGAGACCCAGTACTTC
size: NA
V: TRBV4-2
D: TRBD2
J: TRBJ2-5

CDR3: CASTRGDKANYGYTF
DNA: TGTGCCAGCACCCGGGGGGACAAAGCTAACTATGGCTACACCTTC
size: NA
V: TRBV3-1/TRBV3-2
D: NA
J: TRBJ1-2

CDR3: CASSLETGWETQYF
DNA: TGCGCCAGCAGCTTGGAGACAGGGTGGGAGACCCAGTACTTC
size: NA
V: TRBV5-1
D: TRBD1
J: TRBJ2-5

CDR3: CATLPTRNTEAFF
DNA: TGTGCCACCTTACCAACAAGGAACACTGAAGCTTTCTTT
size: few
V: TRBV7-9
D: NA
J: TRBJ1-1

CDR3: CASSRGPGTGKSGANVLTF
DNA: TGTGCCAGCAGCCGGGGTCCCGGGACAGGGAAGAGTGGGGCCAACGTCCTGACTTTC
size: NA
V: TRBV7-8
D: TRBD1
J: TRBJ2-6

CDR3: CASSFEVGGYTF
DNA: TGCGCCAGCAGCTTCGAGGTGGGTGGCTACACCTTC
size: few
V: TRBV5-1
D: NA
J: TRBJ1-2

CDR3: CASSTLAGVRQETQYF
DNA: TGCGCCAGCAGCACCTTAGCGGGGGTGAGACAAGAGACCCAGTACTTC
size: once
V: TRBV5-1
D: TRBD2
J: TRBJ2-5

CDR3: CASSETGDWGYGYTF
DNA: TGTGCCAGCTCAGAAACAGGGGACTGGGGCTATGGCTACACCTTC
size: NA
V: TRBV18
D: TRBD1
J: TRBJ1-2

CDR3: CASSLDFGQTANTIYF
DNA: TGCGCCAGCAGCTTGGACTTTGGGCAGACGGCAAACACCATATATTTT
size: NA
V: TRBV5-1
D: NA
J: TRBJ1-3

CDR3: CASSYSGGNSNQPQHF
DNA: TGTGCCAGCAGTTACTCAGGGGGGAATAGCAATCAGCCCCAGCATTTT
size: once
V: TRBV27
D: TRBD1
J: TRBJ1-5

CDR3: CASSPVGSSNEQFF
DNA: TGCGCCAGCAGTCCCGTCGGGTCCTCCAATGAGCAGTTCTTC
size: NA
V: TRBV5-1
D: NA
J: TRBJ2-1

CDR3: CASSIAGQGRSEAFF
DNA: TGTGCCAGTAGTATTGCCGGGCAGGGGCGTAGTGAAGCTTTCTTT
size: NA
V: TRBV19
D: NA
J: TRBJ1-1

CDR3: CASSPDTNYGYTF
DNA: TGTGCCAGCAGCCCAGATACTAACTATGGCTACACCTTC
size: NA
V: TRBV7-3
D: NA
J: TRBJ1-2

CDR3: CASSDPGQGADNEQFF
DNA: TGCGCCAGCAGTGACCCGGGGCAGGGGGCAGACAATGAGCAGTTCTTC
size: NA
V: TRBV10-1
D: TRBD1
J: TRBJ2-1

CDR3: CAWTGGSYEQYF
DNA: TGTGCCTGGACAGGGGGTTCCTACGAGCAGTACTTC
size: NA
V: TRBV30
D: TRBD1
J: TRBJ2-7

CDR3: CASSLGGSDYNSPLHF
DNA: TGTGCCAGCAGCTTAGGAGGTTCCGACTATAATTCACCCCTCCACTTT
size: once
V: TRBV7-6
D: NA
J: TRBJ1-6

CDR3: CASSQGLAGERTDTQYF
DNA: TGTGCCAGCAGCCAAGGGCTAGCGGGGGAGCGAACAGATACGCAGTATTTT
size: NA
V: TRBV3-1/TRBV3-2
D: TRBD2
J: TRBJ2-3

CDR3: CASSPPSGYAGELFF
DNA: TGTGCCAGCTCACCACCGTCGGGGTACGCCGGGGAGCTGTTTTTT
size: NA
V: TRBV18
D: NA
J: TRBJ2-2

CDR3: CASRIRQGSYEQYF
DNA: TGTGCCAGCAGAATAAGACAGGGTTCCTACGAGCAGTACTTC
size: NA
V: TRBV11-2
D: TRBD1
J: TRBJ2-7

CDR3: CASSPLLATGELFF
DNA: TGTGCCAGCAGTCCCTTACTAGCCACCGGGGAGCTGTTTTTT
size: NA
V: TRBV6-2/TRBV6-3
D: NA
J: TRBJ2-2

CDR3: CASTPQASLNYGYTF
DNA: TGTGCCAGCACCCCCCAGGCCAGTTTGAACTATGGCTACACCTTC
size: NA
V: TRBV9
D: NA
J: TRBJ1-2